The 11 T cell receptor beta chains below all came from one sample that was sequenced in a study of T cells after yellow fever vaccination. MiXCR was run by TCRdb on the 5' RACE reads, yielding one entry per CDR3 protein. This table has some 320,000 distinct CDR3 sequences, over 4% appearing once. This specimen was PBMCs, taken 5 days after the yellow fever booster vaccination. The source is a man between 18 and 35 years old who received the YFV17D yellow fever vaccine.

This clonotype was observed a few times. This chain connects TRBV18 to TRBJ2-6; D is undetermined. Deletions cut 3 bases from V and 0 bases from J, with 6 bases between. The CDR3 covers 15 residues. CDR1 and CDR2 (germline): KGHSH, LQKENI. The CDR3 nucleotides are TGTGCCAGCTCACCTCCCCCCTCTGGGGCCAACGTCCTGACTTTC. Translated, it gives CASSPPPSGANVLTF.

This clonotype was picked up many times. A read error may account for a junction end that differs from germline. V and J are TRBV29-1 and TRBJ1-4; D is undetermined. The germline gives CDR1 SQVTM, CDR2 ANQGSEA. CDR3 length: 9 amino acids. CDR3 region: CSPKGTEDF. CDR3 DNA sequence: TGCAGCCCCAAGGGCACGGAGGATTTT.

This rearrangement joins TRBV6-5 to TRBJ2-1, with D possibly being TRBD1 (5 bases). CDR1 and CDR2 from the germline V gene are MNHEY and SVGAGI. The CDR3 loop spans 13 amino acids. V was pared by 5 bases and J by 15 bases, with 20 bases between. The CDR3 spells CASSTASGFRAFF. The DNA for the CDR3 is TGTGCCAGCAGTACGGCGTCAGGGTTCCGGGCGTTCTTC.

This clonotype was seen a handful of times. The chain recombines TRBV6-6 with TRBJ1-5; a weak D match, TRBD1 (5 bases). The CDR3 sequence is 15 residues long. Germline lookup yields CDR1 MNHNY and CDR2 SVGAGI (reference sequence). V lost 7 bases and J lost 2, with 15 bases in between. This chain's CDR3 is CASKDTGWGNQPQHF. In DNA form, the CDR3 reads TGTGCCAGCAAGGACACCGGTTGGGGCAATCAGCCCCAGCATTTT.

The chain uses TRBV28 and TRBJ2-5; D is perhaps TRBD2 (6 bases). Germline V gene sequence: CDR1 MDHEN, CDR2 SYDVKM. The CDR3 runs 18 residues. Trimming cost V 1 base and J 3 bases, with 21 bases left between them. As DNA, the CDR3 is TGTGCCAGCAGTTTATCAGGGTGGGACTCGCGAAAAGAAGAGACCCAGTACTTC. This gives the protein CASSLSGWDSRKEETQYF.

As concerns this clonotype: The junction departs from the called germline gene at one end, perhaps through a read error. The V call is TRBV6-1, the J call TRBJ2-6; D is perhaps TRBD1 (5 bases). The CDR3 sequence is 14 residues long. Looked up from germline, CDR1 is MNHNS and CDR2 is SASEGT. As DNA, the CDR3 is TGTGCCAGCATCTCTGGGGAAGGGGCCTACGTCCTGACTTTC. Protein sequence: CASISGEGAYVLTF.

This clonotype was counted many times. The chain joins TRBV5-6 to TRBJ2-1, with 8 nucleotides matching TRBD2. In germline, CDR1 is SGHDT, CDR2 YYEEEE. There are 15 residues in the CDR3. With V trimmed by 0 bases and J by 4 bases, 3 bases remained unmatched. The CDR3 coding sequence is TGTGCCAGCAGCTTGGACGGGGGGGAGTACAATGAGCAGTTCTTC. Translation gives CASSLDGGEYNEQFF. Based on the CDR3 plus reference TRBV5-6 and TRBJ2-1, the full variable domain is DAGVTQSPTHLIKTRGQQVTLRCSPKSGHDTVSWYQQALGQGPQFIFQYYEEEERQRGNFPDRFSGHQFPNYSSELNVNALLLGDSALYLCASSLDGGEYNEQFFGPGTRLTVL.

This clonotype was counted a few times. The rearrangement links TRBV20-1 to TRBJ1-1, with TRBD1 as a possible D gene (6 bases). V was clipped by 6 bases and J by 0 bases, with 14 bases between them. Germline CDR1 and CDR2: DFQATT and SNEGSKA (reference sequence). This CDR3 region has 14 residues. In nucleotides, the CDR3 is TGCAGTGCATCGGACAGAACGATGAACACTGAAGCTTTCTTT. Its protein product is CSASDRTMNTEAFF.

In this sample, this clonotype turned up many times. V and J are TRBV6-5 and TRBJ2-7; 7 bases are a match to TRBD2. Germline V gene lookup returns CDR1 MNHEY and CDR2 SVGAGI. Trimming at V came to 1 base and at J to 2 bases, leaving 5 bases not matched to a gene. This CDR3 spans 15 amino acids. The CDR3 DNA follows: TGTGCCAGCAGTTACTACGGGGGGTCCGCCTACGAGCAGTACTTC. Translated: CASSYYGGSAYEQYF.

The table lists this clonotype with many counts. The rearrangement links TRBV7-2 to TRBJ2-1, with D uncertain. Germline assignment: CDR1 SGHTA and CDR2 FQGNSA. The V end lost 6 bases, the J end lost 6 bases, and 12 bases lay between the germline ends. This CDR3 region has 13 residues. CDR3 DNA sequence: TGTGCCAGCAGGTTCGGTGGAGCCAATGAGCAGTTCTTC. It translates to CASRFGGANEQFF.

This clonotype was picked up a small number of times. The rearrangement links TRBV12-3 or TRBV12-4 to TRBJ2-2; D is uncertain. V was shortened by 1 base and J by 15 bases, with 15 bases between the two germline ends. The CDR3 consists of 13 residues. The CDR3 spells CASSLGERRTMFF. In DNA form, the CDR3 reads TGTGCCAGCAGTTTAGGAGAGCGTCGGACGATGTTTTTT.